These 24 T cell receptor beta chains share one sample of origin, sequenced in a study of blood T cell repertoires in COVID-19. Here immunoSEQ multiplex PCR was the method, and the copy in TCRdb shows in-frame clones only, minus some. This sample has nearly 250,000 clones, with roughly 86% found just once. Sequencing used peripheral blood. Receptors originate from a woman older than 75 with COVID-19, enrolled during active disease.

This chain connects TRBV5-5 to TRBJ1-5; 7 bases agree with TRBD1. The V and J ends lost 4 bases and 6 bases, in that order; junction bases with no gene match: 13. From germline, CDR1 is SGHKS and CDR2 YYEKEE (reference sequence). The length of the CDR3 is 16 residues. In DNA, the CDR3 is TGTGCCAGCAGCAAGGGGACAGTCTCCTCGGGTCAGCCCCAGCATTTT. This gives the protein CASSKGTVSSGQPQHF.

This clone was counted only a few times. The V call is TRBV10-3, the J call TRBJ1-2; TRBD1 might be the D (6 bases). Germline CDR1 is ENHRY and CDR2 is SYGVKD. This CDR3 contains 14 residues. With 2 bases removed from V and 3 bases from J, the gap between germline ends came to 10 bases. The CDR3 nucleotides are TGTGCCATCAGTGAGGCTGGACAGTACTATGGCTACACCTTC. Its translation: CAISEAGQYYGYTF.

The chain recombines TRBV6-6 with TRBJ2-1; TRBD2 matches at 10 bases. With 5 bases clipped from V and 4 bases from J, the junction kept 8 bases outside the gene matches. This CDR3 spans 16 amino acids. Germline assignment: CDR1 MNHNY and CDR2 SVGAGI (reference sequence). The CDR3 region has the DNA TGTGCCAGCAGTCCACCTTTAGCGGGGGGTTACAATGAGCAGTTCTTC. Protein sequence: CASSPPLAGGYNEQFF.

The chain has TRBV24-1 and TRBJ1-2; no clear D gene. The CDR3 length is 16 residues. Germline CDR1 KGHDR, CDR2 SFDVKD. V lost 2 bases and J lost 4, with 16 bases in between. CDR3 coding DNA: TGTGCCACCAGTGATTCCTCGGGGATGGGAGTCTATGGCTACACCTTC. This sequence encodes CATSDSSGMGVYGYTF.

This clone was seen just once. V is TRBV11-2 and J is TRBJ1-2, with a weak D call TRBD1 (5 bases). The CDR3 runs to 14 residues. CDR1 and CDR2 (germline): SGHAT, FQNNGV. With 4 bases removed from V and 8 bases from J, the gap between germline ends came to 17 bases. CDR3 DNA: TGTGCCAGCAGCTATATGGACAATGGCTTCGGCTACACCTTC. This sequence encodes CASSYMDNGFGYTF.

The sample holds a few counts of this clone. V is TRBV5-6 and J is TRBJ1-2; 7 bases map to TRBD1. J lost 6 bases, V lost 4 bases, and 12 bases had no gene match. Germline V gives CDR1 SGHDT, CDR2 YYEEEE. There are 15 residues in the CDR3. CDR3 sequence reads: CASSLDTGARHGYTF. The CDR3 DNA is TGTGCCAGCAGCCTAGACACAGGGGCCCGTCATGGCTACACCTTC.

CDR3 DNA: TGTGCCAGCTCCACACCCCAGCGGAACTATGGCTACACCTTC. Protein product: CASSTPQRNYGYTF. The V call is TRBV28, the J call TRBJ1-2; D is undetermined. Germline V gene lookup returns CDR1 MDHEN and CDR2 SYDVKM. V lost 8 bases and J 2 bases, leaving 15 bases between the germline ends. The CDR3 runs 14 residues.

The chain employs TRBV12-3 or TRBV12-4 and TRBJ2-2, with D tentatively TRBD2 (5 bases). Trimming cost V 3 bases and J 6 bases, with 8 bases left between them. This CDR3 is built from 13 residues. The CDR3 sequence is CASSFTAAGELFF. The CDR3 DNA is TGTGCCAGCAGTTTTACAGCGGCCGGGGAGCTGTTTTTT.

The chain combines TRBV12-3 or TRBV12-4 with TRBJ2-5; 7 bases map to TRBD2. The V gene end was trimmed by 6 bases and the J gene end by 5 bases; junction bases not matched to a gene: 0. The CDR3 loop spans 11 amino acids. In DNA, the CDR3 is TGTGCCAGCAGGCGGGGGGAGACCCAGTACTTC. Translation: CASRRGETQYF.

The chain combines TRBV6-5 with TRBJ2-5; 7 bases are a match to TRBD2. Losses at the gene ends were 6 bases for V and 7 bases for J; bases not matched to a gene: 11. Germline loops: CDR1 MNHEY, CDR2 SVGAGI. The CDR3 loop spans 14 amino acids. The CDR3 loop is CASSDQAGHGTQYF. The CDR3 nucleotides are TGTGCCAGCAGCGACCAAGCGGGGCACGGGACCCAGTACTTC.

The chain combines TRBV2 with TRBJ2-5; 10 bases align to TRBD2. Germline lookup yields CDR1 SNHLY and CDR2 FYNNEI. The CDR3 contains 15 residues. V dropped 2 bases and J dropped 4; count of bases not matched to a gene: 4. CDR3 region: CASSESLAGGETQYF. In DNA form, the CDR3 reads TGTGCCAGCAGTGAATCGTTAGCGGGGGGAGAGACCCAGTACTTC.

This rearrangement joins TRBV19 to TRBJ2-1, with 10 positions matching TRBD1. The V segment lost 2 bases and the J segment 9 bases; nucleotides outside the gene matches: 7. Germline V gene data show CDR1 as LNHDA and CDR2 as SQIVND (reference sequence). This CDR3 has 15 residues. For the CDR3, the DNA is TGTGCCAGTAGTATACGGGGACAGGGGATAGGTGAGCAGTTCTTC. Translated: CASSIRGQGIGEQFF.

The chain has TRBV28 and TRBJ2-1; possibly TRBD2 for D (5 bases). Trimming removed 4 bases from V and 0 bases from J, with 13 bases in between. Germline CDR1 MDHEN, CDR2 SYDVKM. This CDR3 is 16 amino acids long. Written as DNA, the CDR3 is TGTGCCAGCAGTTCCCAGCGGTGGTACTCCTACAATGAGCAGTTCTTC. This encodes CASSSQRWYSYNEQFF.

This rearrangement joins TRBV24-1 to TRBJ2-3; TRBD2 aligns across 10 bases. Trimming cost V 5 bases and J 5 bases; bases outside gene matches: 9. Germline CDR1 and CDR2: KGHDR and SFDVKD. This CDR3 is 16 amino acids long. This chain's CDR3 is CATSVSSGGARDTQYF. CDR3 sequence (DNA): TGTGCCACCAGTGTATCCAGCGGGGGGGCTCGAGATACGCAGTATTTT.

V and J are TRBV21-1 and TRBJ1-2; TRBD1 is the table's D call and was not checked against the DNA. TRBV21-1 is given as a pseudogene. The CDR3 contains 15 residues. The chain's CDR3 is CASSATGAECYGYTF. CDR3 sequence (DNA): TGTGCCAGCAGCGCAACAGGGGCGGAATGCTATGGCTACACCTTC.

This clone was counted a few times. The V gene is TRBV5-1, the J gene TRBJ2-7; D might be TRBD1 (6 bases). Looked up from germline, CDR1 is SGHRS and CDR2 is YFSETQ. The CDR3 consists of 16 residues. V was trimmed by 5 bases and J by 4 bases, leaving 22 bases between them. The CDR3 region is CASSSATDSGKYEQYF. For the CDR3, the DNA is TGCGCCAGCAGTTCGGCAACGGACAGCGGAAAATACGAGCAGTACTTC.

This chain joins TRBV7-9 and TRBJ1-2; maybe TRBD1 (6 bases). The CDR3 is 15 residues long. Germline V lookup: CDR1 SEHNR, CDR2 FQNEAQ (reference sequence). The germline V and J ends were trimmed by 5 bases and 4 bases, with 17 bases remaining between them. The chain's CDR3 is CASSPLVDRIYGYTF. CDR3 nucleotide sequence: TGTGCCAGCAGCCCGTTAGTTGACAGGATCTATGGCTACACCTTC.

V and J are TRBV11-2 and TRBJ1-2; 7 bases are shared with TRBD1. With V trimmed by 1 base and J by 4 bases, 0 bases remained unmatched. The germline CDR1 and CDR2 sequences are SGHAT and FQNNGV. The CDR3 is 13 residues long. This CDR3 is CASSLGTGYGYTF. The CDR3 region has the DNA TGTGCCAGCAGCTTAGGGACAGGCTATGGCTACACCTTC.

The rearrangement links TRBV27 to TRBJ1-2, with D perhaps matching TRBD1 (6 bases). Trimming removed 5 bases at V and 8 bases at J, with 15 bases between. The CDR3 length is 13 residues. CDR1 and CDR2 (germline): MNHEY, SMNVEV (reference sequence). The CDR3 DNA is TGTGCCAGCAGTCAACTGGGGGCAGGCGGCTACACCTTC. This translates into CASSQLGAGGYTF.

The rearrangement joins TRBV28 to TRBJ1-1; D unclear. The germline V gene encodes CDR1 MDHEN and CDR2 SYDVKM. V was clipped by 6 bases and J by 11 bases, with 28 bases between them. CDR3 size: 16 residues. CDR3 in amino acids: CASSRFSRFAPPGAFF. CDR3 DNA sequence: TGTGCCAGCAGCCGCTTCTCCAGATTTGCGCCACCGGGGGCTTTCTTT. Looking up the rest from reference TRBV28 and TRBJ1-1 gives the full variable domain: DVKVTQSSRYLVKRTGEKVFLECVQDMDHENMFWYRQDPGLGLRLIYFSYDVKMKEKGDIPEGYSVSREKKERFSLILESASTNQTSMYLCASSRFSRFAPPGAFFGQGTRLTVV.

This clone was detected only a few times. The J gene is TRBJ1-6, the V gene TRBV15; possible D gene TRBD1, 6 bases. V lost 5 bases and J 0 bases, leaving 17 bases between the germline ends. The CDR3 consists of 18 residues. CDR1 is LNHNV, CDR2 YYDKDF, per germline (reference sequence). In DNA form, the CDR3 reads TGTGCCACCAGCTCCCAGGGGATCCCTAGCTCCTATAATTCACCCCTCCACTTT. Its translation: CATSSQGIPSSYNSPLHF.

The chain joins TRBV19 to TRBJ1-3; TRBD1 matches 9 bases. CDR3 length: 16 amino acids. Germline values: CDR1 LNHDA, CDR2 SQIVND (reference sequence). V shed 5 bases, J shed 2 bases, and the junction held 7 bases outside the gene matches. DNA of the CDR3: TGTGCCAGTAGTGCCCAGGACAGGGGTGCTGGAAACACCATATATTTT. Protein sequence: CASSAQDRGAGNTIYF.

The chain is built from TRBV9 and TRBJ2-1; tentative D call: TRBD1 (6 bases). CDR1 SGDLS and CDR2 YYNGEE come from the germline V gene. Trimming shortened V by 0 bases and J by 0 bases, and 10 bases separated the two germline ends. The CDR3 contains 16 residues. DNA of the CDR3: TGTGCCAGCAGCGTAGTTACAGGGAGCTCCTACAATGAGCAGTTCTTC. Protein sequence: CASSVVTGSSYNEQFF.

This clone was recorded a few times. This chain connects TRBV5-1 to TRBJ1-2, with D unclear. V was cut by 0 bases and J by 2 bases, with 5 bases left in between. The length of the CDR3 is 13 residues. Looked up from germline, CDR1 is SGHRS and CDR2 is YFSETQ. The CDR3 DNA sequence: TGCGCCAGCAGCTTGGAGCTCAACTATGGCTACACCTTC. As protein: CASSLELNYGYTF. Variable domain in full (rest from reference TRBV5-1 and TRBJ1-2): KAGVTQTPRYLIKTRGQQVTLSCSPISGHRSVSWYQQTPGQGLQFLFEYFSETQRNKGNFPGRFSGRQFSNSRSEMNVSTLELGDSALYLCASSLELNYGYTFGSGTRLTVV.